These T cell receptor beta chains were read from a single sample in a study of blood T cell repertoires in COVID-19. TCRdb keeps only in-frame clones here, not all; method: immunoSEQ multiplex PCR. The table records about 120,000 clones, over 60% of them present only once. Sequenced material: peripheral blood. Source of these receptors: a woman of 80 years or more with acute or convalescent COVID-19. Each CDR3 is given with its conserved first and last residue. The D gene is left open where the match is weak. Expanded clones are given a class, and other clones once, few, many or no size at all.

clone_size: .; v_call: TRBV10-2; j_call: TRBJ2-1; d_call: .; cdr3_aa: CASSEPGSGVIEQFF; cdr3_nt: TGCGCCAGCAGTGAGCCCGGATCGGGGGTCATTGAGCAGTTCTTC
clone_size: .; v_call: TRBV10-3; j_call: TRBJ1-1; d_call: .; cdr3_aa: CAISEPPGNTEAFF; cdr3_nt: TGTGCCATCAGTGAGCCCCCAGGGAACACTGAAGCTTTCTTT
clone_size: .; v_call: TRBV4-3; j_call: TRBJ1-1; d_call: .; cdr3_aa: CASSQDRVGGNTEAFF; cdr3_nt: TGCGCCAGCAGCCAAGACAGGGTGGGGGGAAACACTGAAGCTTTCTTT
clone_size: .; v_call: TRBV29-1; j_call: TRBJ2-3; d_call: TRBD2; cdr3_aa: CSVGTSGSTDTQYF; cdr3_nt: TGCAGCGTTGGAACTAGCGGGAGCACAGATACGCAGTATTTT
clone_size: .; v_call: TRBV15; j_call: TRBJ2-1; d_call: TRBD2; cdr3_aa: CATSRGTSGNNEQFF; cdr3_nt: TGTGCCACCAGCAGAGGGACTAGCGGAAACAATGAGCAGTTCTTC
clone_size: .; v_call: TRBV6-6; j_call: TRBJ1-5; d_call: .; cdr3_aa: CASSVPYQPQHF; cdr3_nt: TGTGCCAGTTCTGTCCCCTATCAGCCCCAGCATTTT
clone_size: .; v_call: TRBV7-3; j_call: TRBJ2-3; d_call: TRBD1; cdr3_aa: CASSSPLQGASDTQYF; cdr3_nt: TGTGCCAGCAGCTCGCCCTTACAGGGGGCAAGCGATACGCAGTATTTT
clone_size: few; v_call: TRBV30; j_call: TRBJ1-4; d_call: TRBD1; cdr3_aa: CAWRTGQPNEKLFF; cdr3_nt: TGTGCCTGGAGGACGGGACAGCCTAATGAAAAACTGTTTTTT
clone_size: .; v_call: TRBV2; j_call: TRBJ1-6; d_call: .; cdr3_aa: CASSIRTRHNSPLHF; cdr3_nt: TGTGCCAGCTCTATACGGACAAGGCATAATTCACCCCTCCACTTT
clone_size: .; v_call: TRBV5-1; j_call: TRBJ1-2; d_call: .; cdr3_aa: CASSLYPGYDYGYTF; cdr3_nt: TGCGCCAGCAGCTTGTACCCAGGGTATGACTATGGCTACACCTTC
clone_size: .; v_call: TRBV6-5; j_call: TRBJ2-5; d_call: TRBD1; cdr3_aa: CASRRDRAGQETQYF; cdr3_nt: TGTGCCAGCAGAAGAGACAGGGCTGGGCAAGAGACCCAGTACTTC
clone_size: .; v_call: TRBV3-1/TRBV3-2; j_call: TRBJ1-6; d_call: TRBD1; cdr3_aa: CASSGSPGQATYNSPLHF; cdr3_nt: TGTGCCAGCAGCGGGTCCCCGGGACAGGCGACATATAATTCACCCCTCCACTTT
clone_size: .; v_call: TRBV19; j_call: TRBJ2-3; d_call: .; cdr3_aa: CASKARGTDTQYF; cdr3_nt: TGTGCCAGTAAGGCCAGGGGCACAGATACGCAGTATTTT
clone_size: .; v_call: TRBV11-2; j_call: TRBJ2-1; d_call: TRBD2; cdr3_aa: CASSLAGGHNEQFF; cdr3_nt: TGTGCCAGCAGCTTAGCGGGAGGTCATAATGAGCAGTTCTTC
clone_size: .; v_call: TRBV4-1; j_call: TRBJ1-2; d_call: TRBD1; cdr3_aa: CASSHNTGQNGYTF; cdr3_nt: TGCGCCAGCAGCCACAATACGGGACAGAATGGCTACACCTTC
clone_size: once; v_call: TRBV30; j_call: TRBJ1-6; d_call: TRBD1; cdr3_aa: CAWSLGQEDSPLHF; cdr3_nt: TGTGCCTGGAGTTTAGGACAGGAGGATTCACCCCTCCACTTT
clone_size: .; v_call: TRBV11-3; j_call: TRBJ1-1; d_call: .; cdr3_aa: CASSCQGLVNTEAFF; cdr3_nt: TGTGCCAGCAGCTGTCAGGGCCTAGTGAACACTGAAGCTTTCTTT
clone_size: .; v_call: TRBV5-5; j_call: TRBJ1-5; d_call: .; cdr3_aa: CASSPGGRNQPQHF; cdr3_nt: TGTGCCAGCTCACCGGGAGGGCGCAATCAGCCCCAGCATTTT
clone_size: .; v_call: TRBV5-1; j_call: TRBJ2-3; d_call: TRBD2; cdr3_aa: CASSLGTSGSTDTQYF; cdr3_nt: TGCGCCAGCAGCTTGGGGACTAGCGGGAGCACAGATACGCAGTATTTT
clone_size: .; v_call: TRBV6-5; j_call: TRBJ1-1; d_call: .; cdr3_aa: CASSYSGVMNTEAFF; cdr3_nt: TGTGCCAGCAGTTACTCAGGAGTGATGAACACTGAAGCTTTCTTT
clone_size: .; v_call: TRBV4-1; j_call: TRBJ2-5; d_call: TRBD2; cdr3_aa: CASSQWGGRAGSAGAQYF; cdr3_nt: TGCGCCAGCAGCCAATGGGGAGGTCGAGCGGGGAGTGCGGGGGCCCAGTACTTC
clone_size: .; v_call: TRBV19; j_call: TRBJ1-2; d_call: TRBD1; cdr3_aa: CASSIDLTGVYGYTF; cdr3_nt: TGTGCCAGTAGTATAGATCTCACAGGGGTCTATGGCTACACCTTC